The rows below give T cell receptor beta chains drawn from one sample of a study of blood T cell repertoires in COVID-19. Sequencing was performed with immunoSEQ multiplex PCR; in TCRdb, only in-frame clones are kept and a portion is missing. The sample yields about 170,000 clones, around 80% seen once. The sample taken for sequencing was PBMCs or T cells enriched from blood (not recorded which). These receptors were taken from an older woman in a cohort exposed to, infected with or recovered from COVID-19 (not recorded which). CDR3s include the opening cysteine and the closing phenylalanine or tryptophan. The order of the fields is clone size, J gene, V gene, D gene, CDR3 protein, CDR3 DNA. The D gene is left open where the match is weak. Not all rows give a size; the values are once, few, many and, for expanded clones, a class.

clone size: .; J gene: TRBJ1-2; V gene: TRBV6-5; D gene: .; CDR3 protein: CASSSPVGFNYGYTF; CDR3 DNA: TGTGCCAGCAGTTCTCCCGTGGGCTTCAACTATGGCTACACCTTC
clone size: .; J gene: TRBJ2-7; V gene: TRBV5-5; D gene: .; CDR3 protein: CASSSRQEATQRYF; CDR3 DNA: TGTGCCAGCAGCTCTCGACAGGAGGCCACTCAGCGGTACTTC
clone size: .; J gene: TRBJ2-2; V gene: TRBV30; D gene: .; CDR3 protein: CAWSVGRENTGELFF; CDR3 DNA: TGTGCCTGGAGTGTAGGGCGGGAGAACACCGGGGAGCTGTTTTTT
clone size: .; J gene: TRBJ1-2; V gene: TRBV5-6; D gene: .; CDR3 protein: CASSFYGGYTF; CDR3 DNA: TGTGCCAGCAGCTTTTACGGGGGCTACACCTTC
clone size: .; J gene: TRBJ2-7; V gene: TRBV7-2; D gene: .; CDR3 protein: CASSPRWFDEQYF; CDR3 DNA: TGTGCCAGCAGCCCGCGGTGGTTCGACGAGCAGTACTTC
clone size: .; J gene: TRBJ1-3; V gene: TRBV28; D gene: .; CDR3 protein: CAYGGGSAGNTIYF; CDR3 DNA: TGTGCCTACGGGGGGGGGTCGGCTGGAAACACCATATATTTT
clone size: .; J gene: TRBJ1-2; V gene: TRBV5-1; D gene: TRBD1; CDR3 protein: CASSFGTGDGYTF; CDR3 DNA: TGCGCCAGCAGCTTCGGGACAGGTGATGGCTACACCTTC
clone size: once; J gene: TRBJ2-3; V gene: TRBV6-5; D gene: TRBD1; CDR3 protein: CASSSGTGVMNTQYF; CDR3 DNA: TGTGCCAGCAGCTCCGGGACAGGGGTAATGAATACGCAGTATTTT
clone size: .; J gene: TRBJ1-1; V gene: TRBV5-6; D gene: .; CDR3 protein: CASSRGNVVTGLTFF; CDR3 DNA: TGTGCCAGCAGCCGGGGAAACGTGGTGACAGGATTAACTTTCTTT
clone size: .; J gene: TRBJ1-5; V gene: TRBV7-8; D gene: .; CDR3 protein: CASSWDFNQPQHF; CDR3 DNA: TGTGCCAGCAGCTGGGACTTTAATCAGCCCCAGCATTTT
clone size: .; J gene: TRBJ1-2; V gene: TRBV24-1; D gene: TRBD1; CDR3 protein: CATSAPGTGLSNYGYTF; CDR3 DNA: TGTGCCACCAGTGCCCCCGGGACAGGGCTTTCTAACTATGGCTACACCTTC
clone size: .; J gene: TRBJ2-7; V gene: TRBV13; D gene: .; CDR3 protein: CASSIGPRGYEQYF; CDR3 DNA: TGTGCCAGCAGCATCGGACCTAGGGGGTACGAGCAGTACTTC
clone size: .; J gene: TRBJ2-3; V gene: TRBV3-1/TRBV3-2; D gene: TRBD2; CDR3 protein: CASSLLAGGSDTQYF; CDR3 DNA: TGTGCCAGCAGTCTACTAGCGGGAGGCTCAGATACGCAGTATTTT
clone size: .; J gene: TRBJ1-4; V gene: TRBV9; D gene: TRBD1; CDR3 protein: CASSAGTGENEKLFF; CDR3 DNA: TGTGCCAGCAGCGCCGGGACAGGGGAAAATGAAAAACTGTTTTTT
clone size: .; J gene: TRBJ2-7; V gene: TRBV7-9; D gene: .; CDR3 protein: CASSSTGTAYEQYF; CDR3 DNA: TGTGCCAGCAGCTCTACAGGGACCGCCTACGAGCAGTACTTC
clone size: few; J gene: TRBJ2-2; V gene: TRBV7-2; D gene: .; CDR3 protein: CASSLSVGSGELFF; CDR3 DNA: TGTGCCAGCAGCTTGTCGGTCGGGAGCGGGGAGCTGTTTTTT
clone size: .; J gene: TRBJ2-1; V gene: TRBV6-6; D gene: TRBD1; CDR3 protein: CASSSLGQGGGNEQFF; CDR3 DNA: TGTGCCAGCAGTTCCCTGGGACAGGGAGGGGGCAATGAGCAGTTCTTC
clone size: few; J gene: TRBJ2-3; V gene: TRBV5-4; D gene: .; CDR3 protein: CASSSTVSSTDTQYF; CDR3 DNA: TGTGCCAGCAGCTCGACAGTCTCTAGCACAGATACGCAGTATTTT
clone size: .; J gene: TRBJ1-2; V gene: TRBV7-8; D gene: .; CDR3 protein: CASSLGAYGYTF; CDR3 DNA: TGTGCCAGCAGCTTAGGGGCCTATGGCTACACCTTC
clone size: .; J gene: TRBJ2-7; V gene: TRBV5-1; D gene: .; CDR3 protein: CASSATSYEQYF; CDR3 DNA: TGCGCCAGCAGCGCTACTTCCTACGAGCAGTACTTC
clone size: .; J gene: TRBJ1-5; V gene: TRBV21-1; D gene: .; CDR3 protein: CASSKVGAEASIPSINQPQHF; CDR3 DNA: TGTGCCAGCAGCAAAGTTGGGGCAGAAGCTTCCATCCCGTCGATTAATCAGCCCCAGCATTTT
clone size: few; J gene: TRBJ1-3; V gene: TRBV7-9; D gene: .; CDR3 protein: CASSDTGTKGNTIYF; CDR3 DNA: TGTGCCAGCAGCGACACGGGGACTAAGGGAAACACCATATATTTT
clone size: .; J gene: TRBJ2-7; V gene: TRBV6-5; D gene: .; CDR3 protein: CASSYRPGVYEQYF; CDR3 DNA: TGTGCCAGCAGTTACAGGCCGGGGGTGTACGAGCAGTACTTC
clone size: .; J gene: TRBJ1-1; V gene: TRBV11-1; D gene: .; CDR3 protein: CASSSTSGGNTEAFF; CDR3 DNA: TGTGCCAGCAGCTCCACAAGCGGAGGGAACACTGAAGCTTTCTTT
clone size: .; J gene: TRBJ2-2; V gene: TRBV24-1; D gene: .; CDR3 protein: CATSDLGDFHTGELFF; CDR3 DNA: TGTGCCACCAGTGATTTGGGCGACTTCCACACCGGGGAGCTGTTTTTT
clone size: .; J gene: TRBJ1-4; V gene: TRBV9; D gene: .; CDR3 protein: CASSEGSVNEKLFF; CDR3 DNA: TGTGCCAGCAGCGAGGGGTCCGTTAATGAAAAACTGTTTTTT
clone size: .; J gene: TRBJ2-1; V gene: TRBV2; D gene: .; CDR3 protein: CAGLTGSKINEQFF; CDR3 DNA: TGTGCCGGTCTGACCGGGAGCAAGATCAATGAGCAGTTCTTC
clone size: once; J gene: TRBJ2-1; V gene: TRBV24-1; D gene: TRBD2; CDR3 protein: CATSDPSGLVGYNEQFF; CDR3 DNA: TGTGCCACCAGTGACCCCTCGGGACTAGTGGGTTACAATGAGCAGTTCTTC
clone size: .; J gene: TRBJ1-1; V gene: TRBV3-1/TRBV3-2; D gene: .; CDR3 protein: CASSQSGQGLNTEAFF; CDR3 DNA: TGTGCCAGCAGCCAATCCGGACAAGGCCTGAACACTGAAGCTTTCTTT
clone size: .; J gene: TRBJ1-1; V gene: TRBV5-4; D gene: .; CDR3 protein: CASSLGSAGLNTEAFF; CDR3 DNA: TGTGCCAGCAGCTTGGGTTCTGCAGGGTTGAACACTGAAGCTTTCTTT
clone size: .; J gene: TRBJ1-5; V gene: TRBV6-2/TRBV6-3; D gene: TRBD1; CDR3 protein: CASSPSLWDRGSSSNQPQHF; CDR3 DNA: TGTGCCAGCAGCCCGTCTTTATGGGACAGGGGATCGTCAAGCAATCAGCCCCAGCATTTT
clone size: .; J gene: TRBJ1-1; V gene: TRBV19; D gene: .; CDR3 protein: CASSMRQMNTEAFF; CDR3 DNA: TGTGCCAGTAGTATGAGGCAGATGAACACTGAAGCTTTCTTT
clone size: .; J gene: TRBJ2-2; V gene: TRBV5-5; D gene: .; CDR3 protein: CASSFVNLNTGELFF; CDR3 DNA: TGTGCCAGCAGCTTTGTAAACTTAAACACCGGGGAGCTGTTTTTT
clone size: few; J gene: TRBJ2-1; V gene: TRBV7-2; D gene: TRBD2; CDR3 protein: CASNLWGGSINEQFF; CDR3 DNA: TGTGCCAGCAACCTCTGGGGCGGGAGTATCAATGAGCAGTTCTTC
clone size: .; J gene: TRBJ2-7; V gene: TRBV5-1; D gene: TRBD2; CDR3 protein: CASSPLRSSGSAVGEQYF; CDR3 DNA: TGCGCCAGCAGCCCCCTTCGCTCCAGCGGGAGTGCTGTAGGGGAGCAGTACTTC
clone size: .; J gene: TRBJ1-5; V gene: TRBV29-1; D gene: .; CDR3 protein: CSVRYEDSNQPQHF; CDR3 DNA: TGCAGCGTGCGGTACGAAGATAGCAATCAGCCCCAGCATTTT
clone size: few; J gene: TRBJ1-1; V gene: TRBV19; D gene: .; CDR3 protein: CASSIQVEAFF; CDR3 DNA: TGTGCCAGTAGTATCCAGGTTGAAGCTTTCTTT
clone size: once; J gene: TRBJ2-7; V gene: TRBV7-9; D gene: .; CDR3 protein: CASSPGGVWYEQYF; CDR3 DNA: TGTGCCAGCAGCCCCGGGGGAGTATGGTACGAGCAGTACTTC
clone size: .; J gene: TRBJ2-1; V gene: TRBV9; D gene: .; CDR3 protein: CASSVGDSSYNEQFF; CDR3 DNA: TGTGCCAGCAGCGTAGGGGACTCCTCCTACAATGAGCAGTTCTTC
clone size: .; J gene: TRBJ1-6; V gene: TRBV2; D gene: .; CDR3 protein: CASGGESYSYNSPLHF; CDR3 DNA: TGTGCCAGCGGGGGGGAGAGCTACTCCTATAATTCACCCCTCCACTTT
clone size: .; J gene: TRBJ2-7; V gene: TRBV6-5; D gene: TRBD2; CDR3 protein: CASRIQLAGGYEQYF; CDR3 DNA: TGTGCCAGCAGAATACAACTAGCGGGAGGCTACGAGCAGTACTTC
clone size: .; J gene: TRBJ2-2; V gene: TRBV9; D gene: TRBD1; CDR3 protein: CASSVEVGTGWAGELFF; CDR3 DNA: TGTGCCAGCAGCGTAGAAGTCGGGACAGGTTGGGCCGGGGAGCTGTTTTTT
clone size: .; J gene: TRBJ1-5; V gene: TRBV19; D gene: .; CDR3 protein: CASSMSSRGNQPQHF; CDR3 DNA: TGTGCCAGTAGTATGTCGTCCCGGGGCAATCAGCCCCAGCATTTT
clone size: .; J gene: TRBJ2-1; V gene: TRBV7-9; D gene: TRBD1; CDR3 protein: CASRYTGGNEQFF; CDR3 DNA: TGTGCCAGCAGGTATACAGGGGGCAATGAGCAGTTCTTC
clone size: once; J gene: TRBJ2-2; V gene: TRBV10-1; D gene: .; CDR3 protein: CASMAGTNTGELFF; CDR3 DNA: TGCGCCAGCATGGCAGGGACGAACACCGGGGAGCTGTTTTTT
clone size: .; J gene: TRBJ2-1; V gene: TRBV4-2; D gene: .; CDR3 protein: CASSQDSVRHTYNEQFF; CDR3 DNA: TGTGCCAGCAGCCAAGATAGTGTGAGGCATACCTACAATGAGCAGTTCTTC
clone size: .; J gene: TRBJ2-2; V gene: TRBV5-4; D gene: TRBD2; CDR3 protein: CASSPGPGEGNTGELFF; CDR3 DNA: TGTGCCAGCAGCCCGGGACCGGGGGAGGGGAACACCGGGGAGCTGTTTTTT
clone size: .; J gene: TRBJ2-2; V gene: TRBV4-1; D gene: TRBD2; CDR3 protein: CASTLAGGPHTGELFF; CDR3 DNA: TGCGCCAGCACTCTGGCGGGAGGGCCGCACACCGGGGAGCTGTTTTTT